This T cell receptor (beta chain) was documented in a study of cytomegalovirus exposure and HLA in healthy donors. Study-wide context: The roughly 700 first-cohort repertoires shared a platform with the approximately 110 validation repertoires, as reported in a later analysis.

Study-wide points: Usually a TCR sequence was rare, but some public TCRs were found in many donors. Three CMV-associated chains proved CMV antigen-specific in vitro. The authors enumerated roughly 160 TCR beta chains as linked to cytomegalovirus.

Losses at the gene ends were 3 bases for V and 2 bases for J; bases not matched to a gene: 7. Germline assignment: CDR1 SGDLS and CDR2 YYNGEE. This CDR3 contains 16 residues. Details on this clone: Its antigen remains unknown.

Clones were read by immunoSEQ multiplex PCR, and TCRdb kept only the in-frame ones, dropping some. The data show over 150,000 clones, around 82% seen once. The sequence came from a woman aged 18 to 35 in good health and CMV-seropositive. Input material: PBMCs. The chain couples TRBV9 to TRBJ2-1; TRBD2 aligns across 8 bases. In DNA form, the CDR3 reads TGTGCCAGCAGCGATCAGCGGGGGAGCCCCTACAATGAGCAGTTCTTC. Its translation is CASSDQRGSPYNEQFF.